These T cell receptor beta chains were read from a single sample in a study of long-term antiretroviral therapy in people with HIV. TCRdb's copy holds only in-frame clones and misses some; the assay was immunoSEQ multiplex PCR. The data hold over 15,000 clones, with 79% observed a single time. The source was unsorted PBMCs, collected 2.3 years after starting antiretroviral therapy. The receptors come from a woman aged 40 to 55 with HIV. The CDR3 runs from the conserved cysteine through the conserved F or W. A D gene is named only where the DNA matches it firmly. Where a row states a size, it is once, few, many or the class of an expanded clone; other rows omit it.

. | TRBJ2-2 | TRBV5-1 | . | TGCGCCAGCAGCTTGATTCCGGGGGCGAACACCGGGGAGCTGTTTTTT | CASSLIPGANTGELFF
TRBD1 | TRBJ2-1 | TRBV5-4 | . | TGTGCCAGCAGCTATCCGGGACAGGGATACAATGAGCAGTTCTTC | CASSYPGQGYNEQFF
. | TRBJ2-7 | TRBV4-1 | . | TGCGCCAGCAGCCAAGTTCCAGACCAGGGGACCTACGAGCAGTACTTC | CASSQVPDQGTYEQYF
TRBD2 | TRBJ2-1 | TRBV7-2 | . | TGTGCCAGCAGCTTCCGACTGCGGGGACTAGAGCAGGATGAGCAGTTCTTC | CASSFRLRGLEQDEQFF
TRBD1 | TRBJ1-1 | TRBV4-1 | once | TGCGCCAGCAGCCACAGGGGGCCCACTGAAGCTTTCTTT | CASSHRGPTEAFF
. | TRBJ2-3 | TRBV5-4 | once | TGTGCCAGCAGCACCTGGAGGGGTGGAGATACGCAGTATTTT | CASSTWRGGDTQYF
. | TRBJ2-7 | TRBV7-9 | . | TGTGCCAGCAGCTTAGCAACAGAGTACTCCTACGAGCAGTACTTC | CASSLATEYSYEQYF
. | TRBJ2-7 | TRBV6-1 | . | TGTGCCAGCATTAAGGAGGCAGGGAAAAGGTACGAGCAGTACTTC | CASIKEAGKRYEQYF
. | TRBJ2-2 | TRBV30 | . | TGTGCCTGGGTCGGGGAGCTGTTTTTT | CAWVGELFF
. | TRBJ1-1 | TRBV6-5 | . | TGTGCCAGCAGTTACGCGGACAGTCGCGCTTTCTTT | CASSYADSRAFF
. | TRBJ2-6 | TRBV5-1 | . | TGCGCCAGCAGCGGGGGGTTTAGCTCTGGGGCCAACGTCCTGACTTTC | CASSGGFSSGANVLTF
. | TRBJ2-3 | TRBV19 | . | TGTGCCAGTAGTATGGTGGGGCTACTAAGGGATACGCAGTATTTT | CASSMVGLLRDTQYF
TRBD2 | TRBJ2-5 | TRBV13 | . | TGTGCCAGCAGCGTTCTAGCGGGACAAACAAGGGCACAAGAGACCCAGTACTTC | CASSVLAGQTRAQETQYF
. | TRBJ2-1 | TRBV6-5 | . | TGTGCCAGCAGTTACGGACAGATCAGTGAGCAGTTCTTC | CASSYGQISEQFF
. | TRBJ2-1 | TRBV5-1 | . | TGCGCCAGCAGCGGAAACAATGAGCAGTTCTTC | CASSGNNEQFF
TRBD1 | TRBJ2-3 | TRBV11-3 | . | TGTGCCAGCAGCCGGAGGACAGGGGTCGATACGCAGTATTTT | CASSRRTGVDTQYF
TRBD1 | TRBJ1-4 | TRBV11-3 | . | TGTGCCAGCAGCCCCCGGACAGGGGGCAATGAAAAACTGTTTTTT | CASSPRTGGNEKLFF
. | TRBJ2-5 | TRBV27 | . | TGTGCCAGCAGTTTATCCCAGGGTGCCCAGGGTGGTGAGACCCAGTACTTC | CASSLSQGAQGGETQYF
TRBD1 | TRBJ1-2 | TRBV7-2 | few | TGTGCCAGCAGGGATGACAGGGGAGGTGACTATGGCTACACCTTC | CASRDDRGGDYGYTF
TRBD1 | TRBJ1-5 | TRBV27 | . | TGTGCCAGCAGTTGGACAGGGATGAGCAATCAGCCCCAGCATTTT | CASSWTGMSNQPQHF
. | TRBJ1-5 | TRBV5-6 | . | TGTGCCAGCAGCTTGGGTCCTGATCAGCCCCAGCATTTT | CASSLGPDQPQHF
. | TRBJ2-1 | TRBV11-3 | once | TGTGCCAGCAGCTTAGATCTCAACGGGGGTAATTACAATGAGCAGTTCTTC | CASSLDLNGGNYNEQFF
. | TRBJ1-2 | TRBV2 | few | TGTGCCAGCAGTCTAGACCGGGGGGATGCCTTC | CASSLDRGDAF
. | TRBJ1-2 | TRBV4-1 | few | TGCGCCAGCAGCCAACTTACAGCCCACTATGGCTACACCTTC | CASSQLTAHYGYTF
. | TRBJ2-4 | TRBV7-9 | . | TGTGCCAGCAGTCCCCTTGTGGGCCGGGCCAAAAACATTCAGTACTTC | CASSPLVGRAKNIQYF
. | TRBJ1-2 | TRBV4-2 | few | TGTGCCAGCAGCCAGCGTTCGGGGGATGGCTACACCTTC | CASSQRSGDGYTF
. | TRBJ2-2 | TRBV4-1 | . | TGCGCCAGCAGCCAAGATCTGGGCACAAACAGGGAACCCATTTTT | CASSQDLGTNREPIF
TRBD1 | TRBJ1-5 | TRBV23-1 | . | TGCGCCAGCAGTCGCAAGGGGGCGCCCGGCAATCAGCCCCAGCATTTT | CASSRKGAPGNQPQHF
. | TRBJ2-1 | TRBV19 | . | TGTGCCAGTAGTATCGGAGGTTCTCTTTACAATGAGCAGTTCTTC | CASSIGGSLYNEQFF
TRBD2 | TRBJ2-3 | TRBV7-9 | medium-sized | TGTGCCAGCACCGTTTGGGGGGAGGGCCTCGAGACAGATACGCAGTATTTT | CASTVWGEGLETDTQYF
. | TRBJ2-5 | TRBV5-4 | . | TGTGCCAGCAGCTTGGTCGGGGAAGAGACCCAGTACTTC | CASSLVGEETQYF
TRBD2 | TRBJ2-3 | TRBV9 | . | TGTGCCAGCAGCGTTAGCGGGAGTGAGGCAGATACGCAGTATTTT | CASSVSGSEADTQYF
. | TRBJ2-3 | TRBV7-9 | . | TGTGCCATCCCCTCGACAGGGAGGGCAGGCACAGATACGCAGTATTTT | CAIPSTGRAGTDTQYF
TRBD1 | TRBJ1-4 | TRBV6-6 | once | TGTGCCAGCACAGGGGGCGTTGAAAAACTGTTTTTT | CASTGGVEKLFF
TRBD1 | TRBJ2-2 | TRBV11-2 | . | TGTGCCAGCAGCACGATACAGGGGGCCGACACCGGGGAGCTGTTTTTT | CASSTIQGADTGELFF
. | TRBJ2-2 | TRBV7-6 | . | TGTGCCAGCAGCTCTAACAGGGCCGAGGGGACCGGGGAGCTGTTTTTT | CASSSNRAEGTGELFF
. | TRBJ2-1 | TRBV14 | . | TGTGCCAGCAGCCAAGGGGGCCAGCATCGCTCCTACAATGAGCAGTTCTTC | CASSQGGQHRSYNEQFF
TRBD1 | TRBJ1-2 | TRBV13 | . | TGTGCCAGCAGCCGAGGGGGCCAGGCCAGGTCCCACTATGGCTACACCTTC | CASSRGGQARSHYGYTF
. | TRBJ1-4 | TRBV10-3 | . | TGTGCCTCTTCCGCAACTAATGAAAAACTGTTTTTT | CASSATNEKLFF
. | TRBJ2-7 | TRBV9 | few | TGTGCCAGCAGCGTAGGGGATGCTACGAGGCAGTACTTC | CASSVGDATRQYF
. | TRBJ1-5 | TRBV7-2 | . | TGTGCCAGCAGCTTGATAAATCAGCCCCAGCATTTT | CASSLINQPQHF
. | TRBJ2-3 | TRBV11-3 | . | TGTGCCAGCAGCTTAGGGTCGGGGCGGGCAGATACGCAGTATTTT | CASSLGSGRADTQYF
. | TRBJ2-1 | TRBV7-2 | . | TGTGCCAGCAGCTCTCAACAGGGATCCTACAATGAGCAGTTCTTC | CASSSQQGSYNEQFF
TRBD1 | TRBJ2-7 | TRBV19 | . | TGTGCCAGTAGTACCAGGGGGCTCTCCTACGAGCAGTACTTC | CASSTRGLSYEQYF
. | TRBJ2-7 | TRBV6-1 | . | TGTGCCAGCAGTTTCGGACGTCGGAACGAGCAGTACTTC | CASSFGRRNEQYF
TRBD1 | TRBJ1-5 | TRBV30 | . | TGTGCCTGGAGTACGGGGACAGACAATAATCAGCCCCAGCATTTT | CAWSTGTDNNQPQHF
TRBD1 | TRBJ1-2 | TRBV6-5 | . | TGTGCCAGCAGTTACGGCGGGACAGAAGGCTACACCTTC | CASSYGGTEGYTF
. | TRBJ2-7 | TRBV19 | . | TGTGCCAGTAGTCCCTCGGCCGGAAGCTCCTACGAGCAGTACTTC | CASSPSAGSSYEQYF
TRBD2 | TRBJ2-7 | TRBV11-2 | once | TGTGCCAGCAGCTTAGTTGGCCTAGCGGGGGGCCTGCCCTACGAGCAGTACTTC | CASSLVGLAGGLPYEQYF
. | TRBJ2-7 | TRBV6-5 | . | TGTGCCAGCAGTTACTCGCAGTTCTACGAGCAGTACTTC | CASSYSQFYEQYF
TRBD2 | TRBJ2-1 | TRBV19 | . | TGTGCCAGTAGTACCATAGCGGGCTACAATGAGCAGTTCTTC | CASSTIAGYNEQFF
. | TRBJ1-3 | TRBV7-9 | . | TGTGCCAGCAGCCTGCTGCCCGGGGTTTACGGAAACACCATATATTTT | CASSLLPGVYGNTIYF
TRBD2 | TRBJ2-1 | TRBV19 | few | TGTGCCACTTCCCTCGAGCGGGGGTTGGACAATGAGCAGTTCTTC | CATSLERGLDNEQFF
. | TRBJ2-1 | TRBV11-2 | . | TGTGCCAGCAGCTTAGTGTACAATGAGCAGTTCTTC | CASSLVYNEQFF
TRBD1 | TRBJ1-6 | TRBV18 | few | TGTGCCAGCTCACCGGACAGGGGTGCTTCACCCCTCCACTTT | CASSPDRGASPLHF
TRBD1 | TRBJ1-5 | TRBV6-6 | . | TGTGCCAGCAGTTACGGGGCAGGGGGTGGCAATCAGCCCCAGCATTTT | CASSYGAGGGNQPQHF